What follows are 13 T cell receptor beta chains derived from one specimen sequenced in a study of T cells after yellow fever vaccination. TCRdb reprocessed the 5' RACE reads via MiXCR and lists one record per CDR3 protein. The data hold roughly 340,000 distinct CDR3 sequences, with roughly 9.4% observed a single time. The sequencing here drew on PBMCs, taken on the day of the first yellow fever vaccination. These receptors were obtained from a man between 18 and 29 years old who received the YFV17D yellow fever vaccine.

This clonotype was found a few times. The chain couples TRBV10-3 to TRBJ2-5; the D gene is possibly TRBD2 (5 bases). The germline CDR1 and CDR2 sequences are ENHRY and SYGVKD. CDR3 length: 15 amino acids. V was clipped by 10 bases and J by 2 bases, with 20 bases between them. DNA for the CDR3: TGTGCCACCGCAACGGTCGGCGGGTGGCAAGAGACCCAGTACTTC. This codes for CATATVGGWQETQYF.

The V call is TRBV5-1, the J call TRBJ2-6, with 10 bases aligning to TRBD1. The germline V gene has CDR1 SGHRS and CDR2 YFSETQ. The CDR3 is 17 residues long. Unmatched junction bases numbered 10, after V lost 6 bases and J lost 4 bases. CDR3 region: CASTPGQGRAGANVLTF. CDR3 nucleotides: TGCGCCAGCACCCCGGGACAGGGGAGAGCAGGGGCCAACGTCCTGACTTTC.

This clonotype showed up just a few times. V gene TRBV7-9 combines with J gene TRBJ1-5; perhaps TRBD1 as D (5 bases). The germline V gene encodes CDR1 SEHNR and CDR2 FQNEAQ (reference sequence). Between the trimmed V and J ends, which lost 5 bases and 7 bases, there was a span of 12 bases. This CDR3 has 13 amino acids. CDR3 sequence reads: CASSPDSWQPQHF. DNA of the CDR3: TGTGCCAGCAGCCCTGACAGCTGGCAGCCCCAGCATTTT.

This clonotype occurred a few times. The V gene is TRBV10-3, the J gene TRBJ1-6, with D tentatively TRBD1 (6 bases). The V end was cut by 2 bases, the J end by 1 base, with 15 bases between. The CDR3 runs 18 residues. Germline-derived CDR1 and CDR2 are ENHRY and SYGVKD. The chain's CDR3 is CAISEGTSVSSYNSPLHF. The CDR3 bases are TGTGCCATCAGTGAGGGGACATCTGTCTCTTCCTATAATTCACCCCTCCACTTT.

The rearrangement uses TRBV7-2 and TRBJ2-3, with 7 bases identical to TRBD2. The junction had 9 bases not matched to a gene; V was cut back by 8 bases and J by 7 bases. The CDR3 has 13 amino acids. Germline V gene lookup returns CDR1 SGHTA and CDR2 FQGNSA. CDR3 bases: TGTGCCAGCCTAATGGGGGGGTCCAATACGCAGTATTTT. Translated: CASLMGGSNTQYF.

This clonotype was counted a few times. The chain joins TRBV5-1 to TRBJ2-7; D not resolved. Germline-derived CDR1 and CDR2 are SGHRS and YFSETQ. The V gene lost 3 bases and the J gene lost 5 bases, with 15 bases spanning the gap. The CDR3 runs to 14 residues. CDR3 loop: CASSSSGSFNEQYF. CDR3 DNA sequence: TGCGCCAGCAGCTCGTCCGGGTCCTTCAACGAGCAGTACTTC.

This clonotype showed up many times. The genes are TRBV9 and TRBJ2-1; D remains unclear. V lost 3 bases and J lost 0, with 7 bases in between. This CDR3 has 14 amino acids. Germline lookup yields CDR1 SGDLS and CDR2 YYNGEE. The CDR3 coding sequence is TGTGCCAGCAGCGAGGCAGGCTCCTACAATGAGCAGTTCTTC. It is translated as CASSEAGSYNEQFF.

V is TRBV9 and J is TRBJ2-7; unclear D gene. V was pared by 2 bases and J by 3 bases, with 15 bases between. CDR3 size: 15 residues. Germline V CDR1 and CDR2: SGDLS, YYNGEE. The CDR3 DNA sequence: TGTGCCAGCAGCGTGGGATTGGACGGAATCTACGAGCAGTACGTC. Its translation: CASSVGLDGIYEQYV.

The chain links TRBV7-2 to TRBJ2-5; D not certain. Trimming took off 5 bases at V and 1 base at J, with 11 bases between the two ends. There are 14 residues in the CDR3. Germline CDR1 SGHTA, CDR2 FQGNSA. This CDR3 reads CASSRDHSQETQYF. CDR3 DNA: TGTGCCAGCAGCCGCGACCACTCCCAAGAGACCCAGTACTTC.

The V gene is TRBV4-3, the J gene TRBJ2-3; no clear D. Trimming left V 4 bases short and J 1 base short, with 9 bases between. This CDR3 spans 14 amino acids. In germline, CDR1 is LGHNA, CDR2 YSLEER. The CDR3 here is CASSPRLGTDTQYF. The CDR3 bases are TGCGCCAGCAGCCCTCGACTGGGCACAGATACGCAGTATTTT.

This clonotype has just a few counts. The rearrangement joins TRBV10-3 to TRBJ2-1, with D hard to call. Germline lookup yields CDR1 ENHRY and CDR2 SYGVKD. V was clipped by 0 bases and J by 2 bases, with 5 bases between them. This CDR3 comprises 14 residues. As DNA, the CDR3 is TGTGCCATCAGTGAGTCAGCAGCCTACAATGAGCAGTTCTTC. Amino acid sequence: CAISESAAYNEQFF.

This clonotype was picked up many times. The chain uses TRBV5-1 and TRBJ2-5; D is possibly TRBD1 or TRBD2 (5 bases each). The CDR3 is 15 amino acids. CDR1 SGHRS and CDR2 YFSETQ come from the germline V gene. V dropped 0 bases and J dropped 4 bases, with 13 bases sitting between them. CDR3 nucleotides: TGCGCCAGCAGCTTGGGTGATATCGGGGCAGAGACCCAGTACTTC. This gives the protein CASSLGDIGAETQYF.

For the CDR3, the DNA is TGTGCCAGCAGTTACTCGGGCGTATCACCCCTCCACTTT. This encodes CASSYSGVSPLHF. The chain combines TRBV6-5 with TRBJ1-6, with D unclear. The CDR3 length is 13 residues. The V end lost 0 bases, the J end lost 10 bases, and 7 bases lay between the germline ends. Per germline, CDR1 MNHEY and CDR2 SVGAGI.